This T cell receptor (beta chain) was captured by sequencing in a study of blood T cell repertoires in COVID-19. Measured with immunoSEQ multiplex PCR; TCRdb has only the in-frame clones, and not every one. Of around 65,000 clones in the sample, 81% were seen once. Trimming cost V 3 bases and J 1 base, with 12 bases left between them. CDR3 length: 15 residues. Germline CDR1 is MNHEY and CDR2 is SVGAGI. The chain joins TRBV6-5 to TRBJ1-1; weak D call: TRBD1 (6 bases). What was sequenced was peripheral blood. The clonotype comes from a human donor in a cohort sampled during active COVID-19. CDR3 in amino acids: CASSYSGEGNTEAFF. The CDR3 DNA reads TGTGCCAGCAGTTATTCAGGGGAAGGGAACACTGAAGCTTTCTTT.